Below, 5 T cell receptor beta chains from the same sample are listed, as sequenced in a study of T cell clonotyping in hematopoietic cell transplantation. Only in-frame clones appear in the TCRdb table, and some are missing; sequencing was by immunoSEQ multiplex PCR. The sample lists 15,000 or so clones; 70% to 85% were seen once. The material was PBMCs, obtained 100 days after allogeneic stem cell transplant. The receptors shown here come from a female patient in her thirties or forties who had an allogeneic stem cell transplant from a related donor, so T cells may come from the graft donor. Some clones in this sample may be carry-over from other donors' samples.

The table lists this clone with a few counts. The junction does not match germline at one end; this may be a read error. The CDR3 DNA follows: TGTGCCAGCAGTCCGACAGGGGCCAATGTCTTT. This gives the protein CASSPTGANVF. The chain joins TRBV6-1 to TRBJ1-1, with 8 bases matching TRBD1. There are 11 residues in the CDR3. Germline V gene sequence: CDR1 MNHNS, CDR2 SASEGT.

The rearrangement links TRBV4-1 to TRBJ1-1; D is possibly TRBD1 (6 bases). V was clipped by 1 base and J by 4 bases, with 10 bases between them. From germline, CDR1 is MGHRA and CDR2 YSYEKL. The CDR3 totals 14 residues. CDR3 sequence reads: CASSQGLGGTEAFF. DNA of the CDR3: TGCGCCAGCAGCCAAGGATTAGGGGGCACTGAAGCTTTCTTT.

V is TRBV7-8 and J is TRBJ1-5; the D gene is possibly TRBD1 (5 bases). Germline V gene sequence: CDR1 SGHVS, CDR2 FQNEAQ. V was clipped by 5 bases and J by 7 bases, with 21 bases between them. The CDR3 is made up of 16 amino acids. This CDR3 is CASSPPGGGGSQPQHF. CDR3 bases: TGTGCCAGCAGCCCCCCGGGAGGTGGGGGTTCCCAGCCCCAGCATTTT. Looking up the rest from reference TRBV7-8 and TRBJ1-5 gives the full variable domain: GAGVSQSPRYKVAKRGQDVALRCDPISGHVSLFWYQQALGQGPEFLTYFQNEAQLDKSGLPSDRFFAERPEGSVSTLKIQRTQQEDSAVYLCASSPPGGGGSQPQHFGDGTRLSIL.

This sequence joins TRBV27 and TRBJ2-6; D may be TRBD1 (6 bases). The CDR3 is made up of 15 amino acids. Trimming removed 3 bases at V and 4 bases at J, with 10 bases between. The germline V gene encodes CDR1 MNHEY and CDR2 SMNVEV (reference sequence). Here the CDR3 DNA reads TGTGCCAGCAGTTTGGGACATGGAGGGGCCAACGTCCTGACTTTC. Protein product: CASSLGHGGANVLTF.

The chain employs TRBV14 and TRBJ1-4; possible D gene TRBD1, 6 bases. V gave up 4 bases and J gave up 8 bases, with 14 bases separating them. This CDR3 comprises 14 residues. From germline, CDR1 is SGHDN and CDR2 FVKESK. The CDR3 here is CASSLGGSYEKLFF. The CDR3 region has the DNA TGTGCCAGCAGCCTAGGGGGGTCGTACGAAAAACTGTTTTTT.